This T cell receptor beta chain was captured in a study of lymphopenia after photon versus proton radiotherapy. The data were produced by immunoSEQ multiplex PCR, yet TCRdb's version contains in-frame clones alone and is incomplete. The sample has about 26,000 clones, roughly 85% seen once; the top ten hold under 6.5%. Germline assignment: CDR1 SEHNR and CDR2 FQNEAQ (reference sequence). The CDR3 contains 15 residues. V lost 4 bases and J lost 2; bases outside the gene matches: 7. The starting material was peripheral blood, obtained from a patient treated with photon-based radiotherapy. The TCR was taken from a man aged 30-40 years with gastric cancer. The chain links TRBV7-9 to TRBJ2-5; 7 bases align to TRBD1. The CDR3: CASSYPGTVQETQYF. In DNA, the CDR3 is TGTGCCAGCAGCTATCCCGGGACAGTACAAGAGACCCAGTACTTC.